What follows describes a single T cell receptor (beta chain). The sample comes from a study of blood T cell repertoires in COVID-19. Background on the study: COVID-19 samples from acute and convalescent phases originated in the United States, Italy and Spain. From T cells, B-cell-depleted T cells, or PBMCs came the material, which was cDNA or gDNA.

Germline-derived CDR1 and CDR2 are MDHEN and SYDVKM. CDR3 size: 22 residues. J gave up 2 bases and V 6 bases, and 30 bases lay outside the gene matches. In the original processing: Reference gene primer amplification gave estimated nucleated cell counts. The data were produced by immunoSEQ multiplex PCR, yet TCRdb's version contains in-frame clones alone and is incomplete. The V and J calls and clone size were taken over from that table, and D and trimming were inferred from the DNA. The sample gives about 260,000 clones, roughly 85% of which show up once; more than 10% is in the top ten. The receptor's source is a human donor in a cohort sampled during active COVID-19. The sequencing sample was made of peripheral blood. The chain joins TRBV28 to TRBJ1-1; TRBD1 aligns across 7 bases. The CDR3 nucleotides read TGTGCCAGCAGCCTCTTGTTTAGAACTGGGAGGACTGGACAGGATAGAAACACTGAAGCTTTCTTT. Translated: CASSLLFRTGRTGQDRNTEAFF.